These 8 T cell receptor beta chains were all obtained from the same sample, sequenced in a study of T-cell memory formation after mild COVID-19. TCRdb re-derived calls from the 5' RACE reads in MiXCR, one entry per CDR3 protein. The sample records about 270,000 distinct CDR3 sequences, 15% to 17% being singletons. Sequences were obtained from PBMCs or a T cell subset sorted from them (not recorded which). Receptors were obtained from an adult woman who had mild COVID-19 (a few samples of this study predate the infection). Cell type and time point are not known.

The CDR3 spells CASSLEGGLDSPLHF. The CDR3 nucleotides read TGTGCCAGCAGCTTAGAAGGTGGGCTGGATTCACCCCTCCACTTT. This sequence joins TRBV11-2 and TRBJ1-6; the D is unclear. In germline, CDR1 is SGHAT, CDR2 FQNNGV. CDR3 size: 15 residues. V gave up 0 bases and J gave up 8 bases, with 11 bases separating them.

This chain connects TRBV7-2 to TRBJ2-6, with TRBD2 matching 7 bases. Germline loops: CDR1 SGHTA, CDR2 FQGNSA. Trimming removed 1 base from V and 0 bases from J; junction bases left unmatched: 6. This CDR3 spans 18 amino acids. This CDR3 reads CASSLDRLAASGANVLTF. As DNA, the CDR3 is TGTGCCAGCAGCTTAGATCGGCTAGCGGCCTCTGGGGCCAACGTCCTGACTTTC.

The gene calls are TRBV5-1 and TRBJ2-3; TRBD2 is a possible D gene (6 bases). Germline V lookup: CDR1 SGHRS, CDR2 YFSETQ. Trimming removed 3 bases from V and 0 bases from J, with 11 bases in between. This CDR3 region has 15 residues. For the CDR3, the DNA is TGCGCCAGCAGCTCTCTGGGGAGGAGCACAGATACGCAGTATTTT. Translated: CASSSLGRSTDTQYF. Full variable domain (missing parts from reference TRBV5-1 and TRBJ2-3): KAGVTQTPRYLIKTRGQQVTLSCSPISGHRSVSWYQQTPGQGLQFLFEYFSETQRNKGNFPGRFSGRQFSNSRSEMNVSTLELGDSALYLCASSSLGRSTDTQYFGPGTRLTVL.

In its sample, this clonotype was seen a few times. This chain joins TRBV5-5 and TRBJ1-1; 7 bases are a match to TRBD1. V lost 4 bases to trimming and J lost 6 bases; unmatched junction nucleotides: 12. Germline CDR1 and CDR2: SGHKS and YYEKEE (reference sequence). CDR3 size: 15 residues. CDR3 sequence (DNA): TGTGCCAGCAGCGCGGAAGACAGGGCGACCGCTGAAGCTTTCTTT. Protein: CASSAEDRATAEAFF.

This clonotype occurred many times. The V and J genes are TRBV5-6 and TRBJ1-5; a possible D gene is TRBD1 (6 bases). Trimming removed 4 bases from V and 5 bases from J, with 19 bases in between. The CDR3 consists of 16 residues. Germline V gene sequence: CDR1 SGHDT, CDR2 YYEEEE. In DNA form, the CDR3 reads TGTGCCAGCAGCCGTTTTACAGGGTCTGTGCATCAGCCCCAGCATTTT. Translation gives CASSRFTGSVHQPQHF.

The chain carries TRBV23-1 and TRBJ2-1; 7 bases are a match to TRBD1. TRBV23-1 is filed as an ORF, its function uncertain. The CDR3 spans 16 residues. J gave up 8 bases and V 0 bases, and 10 bases lay outside the gene matches. The CDR3 region is CASSQSLQGLSDEQFF. CDR3 sequence (DNA): TGCGCCAGCAGTCAATCTTTACAGGGGTTATCGGATGAGCAGTTCTTC.

V and J are TRBV6-1 and TRBJ2-7; D may match TRBD1 or TRBD2 (5 bases each). The CDR3 covers 17 residues. V lost 7 bases, J lost 3 bases, and 25 bases lay in between. Germline assignment: CDR1 MNHNS and CDR2 SASEGT. The CDR3 here is CASIRAGSPVGVYEQYF. CDR3 nucleotides: TGTGCCAGCATTAGGGCAGGGAGCCCCGTCGGGGTCTACGAGCAGTACTTC.

This clonotype came up a few times. This chain connects TRBV7-9 to TRBJ1-5; weak D call: TRBD1 (6 bases). The germline CDR1 and CDR2 sequences are SEHNR and FQNEAQ (reference sequence). Trimming pared 1 base from V and 7 bases from J, leaving 8 bases between. The CDR3 runs to 13 residues. CDR3: CASSLGGQQPQHF. Here the CDR3 DNA reads TGTGCCAGCAGCTTAGGGGGGCAGCAGCCCCAGCATTTT.